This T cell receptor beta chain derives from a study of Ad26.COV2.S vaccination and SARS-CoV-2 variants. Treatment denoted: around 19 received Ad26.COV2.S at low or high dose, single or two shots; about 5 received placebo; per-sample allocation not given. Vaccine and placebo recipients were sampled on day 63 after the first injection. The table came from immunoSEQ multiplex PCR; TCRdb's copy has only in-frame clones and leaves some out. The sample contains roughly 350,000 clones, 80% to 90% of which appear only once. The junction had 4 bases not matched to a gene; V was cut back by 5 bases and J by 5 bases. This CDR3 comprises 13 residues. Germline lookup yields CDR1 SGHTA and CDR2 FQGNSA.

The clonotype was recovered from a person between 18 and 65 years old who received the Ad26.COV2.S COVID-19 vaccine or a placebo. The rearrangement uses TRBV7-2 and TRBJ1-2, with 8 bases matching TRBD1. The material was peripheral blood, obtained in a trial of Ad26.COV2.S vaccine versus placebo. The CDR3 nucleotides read TGTGCCAGCAGCCCCGGGACAGGATATGGCTACACCTTC. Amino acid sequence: CASSPGTGYGYTF.